In this sample, the clone carrying this T cell receptor (beta chain) turned up once. The data are from a study of OX40 agonist ivuxolimab in advanced cancers. At the level of the study: Ivuxolimab, which is an agonistic anti-OX40 (CD134) antibody, was administered to the patients.

This CDR3 has 15 residues. In germline, CDR1 is SGHNT, CDR2 YENEEA. The V and J ends lost 4 bases and 6 bases respectively, with 15 bases between them. The protocol was immunoSEQ multiplex PCR, while the TCRdb copy is restricted to in-frame clones and leaves out a portion. This sample has more than 10,000 clones; 65% to 90% occur once, and the top ten carry under 55%. The input for sequencing was CD4+ or CD8+ T cells sorted from blood, taken in a trial of the OX40 agonist ivuxolimab. The sequence derives from an adult with an advanced solid tumor such as melanoma, head and neck, liver or kidney cancer. The chain joins TRBV11-3 to TRBJ2-2; a possible D gene is TRBD2 (6 bases). CDR3 coding DNA: TGTGCCAGCAGCTCGTGGGAGGATGAGGCCGGGGAGCTGTTTTTT. It specifies CASSSWEDEAGELFF.